This paragraph covers one T cell receptor (beta chain) sequence. This record belongs to a study of blood T cell repertoires in COVID-19. Across the study: The United States, Italy and Spain provided the acute and convalescent COVID-19 samples.

Some clones are missing from TCRdb's copy, which holds only in-frame ones; the method was immunoSEQ multiplex PCR. The sample records 90,000 to 150,000 clones, approximately 83% being singletons. Germline values: CDR1 ENHRY, CDR2 SYGVKD. Trimming removed 0 bases from V and 8 bases from J; junction bases left unmatched: 11. There are 16 residues in the CDR3. This TCR was sampled from an elderly man with acute or convalescent COVID-19. J is TRBJ1-2 and V is TRBV10-3; 8 nucleotides match TRBD1. The sample consisted of peripheral blood. CDR3 DNA: TGTGCCATCAGTGAGTCGGTCGCTGGACAGGGTGGGGGCTACACCTTC. Protein: CAISESVAGQGGGYTF.